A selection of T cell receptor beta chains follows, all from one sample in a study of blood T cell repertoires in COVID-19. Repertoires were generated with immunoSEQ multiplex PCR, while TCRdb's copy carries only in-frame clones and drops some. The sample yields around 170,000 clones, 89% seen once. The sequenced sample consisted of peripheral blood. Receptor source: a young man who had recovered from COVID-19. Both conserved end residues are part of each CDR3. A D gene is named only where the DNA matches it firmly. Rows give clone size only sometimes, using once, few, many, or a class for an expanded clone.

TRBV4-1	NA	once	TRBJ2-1	CASSQRAGADEQFF	TGCGCCAGCAGCCAACGAGCGGGCGCGGATGAGCAGTTCTTC
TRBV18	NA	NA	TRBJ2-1	CASSRSSYNEQFF	TGTGCCAGCTCACGGAGCTCCTACAATGAGCAGTTCTTC
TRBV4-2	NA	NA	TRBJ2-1	CASSQATGVEQFF	TGTGCCAGCAGCCAAGCCACCGGTGTTGAGCAGTTCTTC
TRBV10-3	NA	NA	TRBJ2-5	CAISETPQGLETQYF	TGTGCCATCAGTGAGACCCCCCAGGGGTTGGAGACCCAGTACTTC
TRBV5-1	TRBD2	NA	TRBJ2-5	CASSLGLAGLETQYF	TGCGCCAGCAGCTTGGGACTAGCGGGACTAGAGACCCAGTACTTC
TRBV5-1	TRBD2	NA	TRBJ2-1	CASSLPAGEQQFF	TGCGCCAGCAGCTTGCCCGCGGGAGAACAGCAGTTCTTC
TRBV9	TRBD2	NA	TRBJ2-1	CASSRGLAGDNEQFF	TGTGCCAGCAGCCGGGGACTAGCGGGGGACAATGAGCAGTTCTTC
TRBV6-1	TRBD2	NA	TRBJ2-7	CASSEALAGPYEQYF	TGTGCCAGCAGCGAAGCTCTAGCGGGACCCTACGAGCAGTACTTC
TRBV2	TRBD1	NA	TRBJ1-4	CASYRDRVTTNEKLFF	TGTGCCAGCTACCGGGACAGGGTCACAACTAATGAAAAACTGTTTTTT
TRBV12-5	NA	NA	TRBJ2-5	CASGGGQQETQYF	TGTGCTAGTGGCGGTGGACAGCAAGAGACCCAGTACTTC